Shown below are 9 T cell receptor beta chains from a single sample sequenced in a study of beta chain features in type 1 diabetes. General study points: Within each of all four CD4+ subsets, Type 1 diabetes patients had TCRB CDR3s that were moderately but significantly shorter.

Their antigen targets remain unknown. Expressed TCRB transcripts were sequenced after all isolated RNA was converted to cDNA. Assay used: immunoSEQ multiplex PCR; TCRdb lists only in-frame clones, some missing. The sample contains 250,000 to 300,000 clones, around 25% of which appear only once. Material: naive CD4+ T cells from blood. These receptors came from a woman aged 25 to 45 with type 1 diabetes.

This clone was observed a few times. The CDR3 DNA follows: TGTGCCAGCAGAGAACTAGCGGGGACAGATACGCAGTATTTT. The encoded protein is CASRELAGTDTQYF. V gene TRBV7-9 combines with J gene TRBJ2-3, with 10 nucleotides matching TRBD2. Germline CDR1 is SEHNR and CDR2 is FQNEAQ (reference sequence). The CDR3 contains 14 residues. Unmatched junction bases numbered 3, after V lost 6 bases and J lost 3 bases.

The rearrangement joins TRBV5-1 to TRBJ1-5; D is uncertain. The CDR3 spans 13 residues. CDR1 and CDR2 from the germline V gene are SGHRS and YFSETQ. V lost 4 bases to trimming and J lost 0 bases, with 5 bases between them. The CDR3 region is CASSRYSNQPQHF. The CDR3 bases are TGCGCCAGCAGCCGTTATAGCAATCAGCCCCAGCATTTT.

A single count supports this clone. This same CDR3 is encoded by further DNA sequences in the sample. The rearrangement uses TRBV18 and TRBJ2-7; 9 bases are shared with TRBD1. Germline values: CDR1 KGHSH, CDR2 LQKENI. The J segment lost 1 base and the V segment lost 0 bases, leaving 1 base of the junction unmatched. The CDR3 has 15 amino acids. The CDR3 here is CASSPPDRGSYEQYF. The CDR3 nucleotides are TGTGCCAGCTCACCACCGGACAGGGGTTCCTACGAGCAGTACTTC.

The CDR3 sequence is CAWNSVLRSDTQYF. For the CDR3, the DNA is TGTGCCTGGAATTCGGTACTTCGGTCAGATACGCAGTATTTT. The V and J genes are TRBV30 and TRBJ2-3; D is unresolved. Deletions cut 4 bases from V and 4 bases from J, with 15 bases between. The germline V gene has CDR1 GTSNPN and CDR2 SVGIG (reference sequence). This CDR3 region has 14 residues.

This clone was counted between two and nine times. J is TRBJ1-2 and V is TRBV5-1; 8 bases are shared with TRBD1. V lost 4 bases and J lost 2; bases outside the gene matches: 4. CDR1 is SGHRS, CDR2 YFSETQ, per germline. The CDR3 extends over 14 amino acids. CDR3 DNA: TGCGCCAGCAGCATCCGACAGGGGAACTATGGCTACACCTTC. Its protein is CASSIRQGNYGYTF.

This clone has more than one count but fewer than ten. The gene calls are TRBV29-1 and TRBJ1-1; 7 nucleotides agree with TRBD1. Per the germline V gene, CDR1 is SQVTM and CDR2 is ANQGSEA. Losses at the gene ends were 0 bases for V and 4 bases for J; bases not matched to a gene: 8. The CDR3 is 15 amino acids. The CDR3 coding sequence is TGCAGCGTTGAAGATCGCAGGGGGATTGGCACTGAAGCTTTCTTT. This codes for CSVEDRRGIGTEAFF.

The chain joins TRBV25-1 to TRBJ1-4; 7 bases are a match to TRBD1. Germline CDR1 is MGHDK and CDR2 is SYGVNS. V was clipped by 4 bases and J by 11 bases; unmatched bases: 7. The CDR3 runs to 13 residues. The CDR3 protein is CASSATGSEKLFF. The DNA for the CDR3 is TGTGCCAGCAGTGCGACAGGGTCGGAGAAACTGTTTTTT.

This clone was observed a handful of times. The chain carries TRBV6-5 and TRBJ2-7; D is perhaps TRBD2 (6 bases). Germline V gives CDR1 MNHEY, CDR2 SVGAGI. Trimming pared 5 bases from V and 5 bases from J, leaving 10 bases between. The length of the CDR3 is 12 residues. The CDR3 here is CASSNPGDEQYF. CDR3 sequence (DNA): TGTGCCAGCAGTAACCCGGGGGACGAGCAGTACTTC.

This clone came up a few times. This sequence joins TRBV30 and TRBJ2-5; 13 bases agree with TRBD2. The end of the DNA aligns better with TRBJ2-7, so the J call may be wrong. The CDR3 extends over 14 amino acids. Per germline, CDR1 GTSNPN and CDR2 SVGIG (reference sequence). The CDR3 region has the DNA TGTGCCTGGGGACTAGCGGGAGCCGTCCACGAGCAGTACTTC. Translated, it gives CAWGLAGAVHEQYF.